The 15 T cell receptor beta chains below were found in one sample sequenced in a study of blood T cell repertoires in COVID-19. Libraries were prepared by immunoSEQ multiplex PCR; TCRdb keeps only in-frame clonotypes and omits some of them. The sample consists of about 280,000 clones, around 88% of them appearing once. The specimen sequenced was PBMCs or T cells enriched from blood (not recorded which). Receptors originate from a woman between 40 and 50 years old who had recovered from COVID-19.

The chain joins TRBV19 to TRBJ1-2; 7 bases line up with TRBD1. From germline, CDR1 is LNHDA and CDR2 SQIVND (reference sequence). The CDR3 totals 15 residues. V gave up 6 bases and J gave up 6 bases; unmatched junction bases: 13. CDR3 sequence reads: CASRRGTVPGNGYTF. The DNA for the CDR3 is TGTGCCAGTAGACGAGGGACAGTTCCTGGGAATGGCTACACCTTC. Filled out from reference TRBV19 and TRBJ1-2, the complete variable domain reads DGGITQSPKYLFRKEGQNVTLSCEQNLNHDAMYWYRQDPGQGLRLIYYSQIVNDFQKGDIAEGYSVSREKKESFPLTVTSAQKNPTAFYLCASRRGTVPGNGYTFGSGTRLTVV.

This chain uses TRBV4-2 with TRBJ2-3, with D perhaps matching TRBD2 (6 bases). V shed 3 bases and J shed 3 bases, with 13 bases lying between them. Germline V lookup: CDR1 LGHNA, CDR2 YNFKEQ. The CDR3 length is 15 residues. CDR3 coding DNA: TGTGCCAGCAGCCAGGAGGGGATAGCAACAGATACGCAGTATTTT. Encoded protein: CASSQEGIATDTQYF.

The chain has TRBV2 and TRBJ1-2; 11 bases match TRBD1. Germline V CDR1 and CDR2: SNHLY, FYNNEI. The CDR3 sequence is 14 residues long. V gave up 4 bases and J gave up 4 bases; unmatched junction bases: 2. CDR3 loop: CASSGGQGAYGYTF. CDR3 nucleotides: TGTGCCAGCAGTGGAGGACAGGGGGCCTATGGCTACACCTTC.

V usage is TRBV15 and J usage is TRBJ2-3; 10 bases match TRBD2. Germline values: CDR1 LNHNV, CDR2 YYDKDF (reference sequence). The trim removed 0 bases at V and 6 bases at J, leaving 12 bases unmatched. This CDR3 has 18 residues. In DNA, the CDR3 is TGTGCCACCAGCAGAGATACCCTAGCGGGAGCAGATTACGATACGCAGTATTTT. It is translated as CATSRDTLAGADYDTQYF.

V usage is TRBV7-2 and J usage is TRBJ2-1; D unresolved. The CDR3 spans 15 residues. In germline, CDR1 is SGHTA, CDR2 FQGNSA. Trimming shortened V by 6 bases and J by 0 bases, and 12 bases separated the two germline ends. CDR3 amino acids: CASSLLPSSYNEQFF. In nucleotides, the CDR3 is TGTGCCAGCAGTCTCTTGCCCAGCTCCTACAATGAGCAGTTCTTC.

This sequence joins TRBV11-2 and TRBJ1-2; 11 nucleotides agree with TRBD1. The CDR3 extends over 14 amino acids. Trimming removed 5 bases from V and 7 bases from J; junction bases left unmatched: 6. CDR1 is SGHAT and CDR2 is FQNNGV in the germline V gene. In DNA form, the CDR3 reads TGTGCCAGCAGCAAAGGACAGGGGGCGATTGGCTACACCTTC. Encoded protein: CASSKGQGAIGYTF.

This clone was picked up a small number of times. The rearrangement uses TRBV3-1 (or the pseudogene TRBV3-2) and TRBJ2-1, with 9 positions matching TRBD1. The germline CDR1 and CDR2 sequences are LGHDT and YNNKEL (reference sequence). The ends lost 2 bases at V and 12 bases at J; junction bases unmatched: 11. The CDR3 extends over 15 amino acids. In DNA, the CDR3 is TGTGCCAGCAGCCAACCCACAGGGGGCGCGGAAGTGCAGTTCTTC. Its protein product is CASSQPTGGAEVQFF.

V usage is TRBV30 and J usage is TRBJ1-3; D is possibly TRBD1 (6 bases). This CDR3 contains 15 residues. Trimming took 5 bases from V and 2 from J, leaving 16 bases between them. The germline V gene encodes CDR1 GTSNPN and CDR2 SVGIG (reference sequence). CDR3 amino acids: CAWGGQPTPGNTIYF. The CDR3 DNA sequence: TGTGCCTGGGGAGGACAGCCTACACCTGGAAACACCATATATTTT.

The chain combines TRBV27 with TRBJ1-1, with D possibly being TRBD1 (5 bases). The V and J ends lost 3 bases and 4 bases respectively, with 12 bases between them. CDR1 and CDR2 from the germline V gene are MNHEY and SMNVEV (reference sequence). The CDR3 is 14 amino acids. CDR3 coding DNA: TGTGCCAGCAGTTTCGGGGGACGAGGCACTGAAGCTTTCTTT. This gives the protein CASSFGGRGTEAFF.

The V gene is TRBV9, the J gene TRBJ2-1; TRBD2 aligns across 8 bases. The ends lost 4 bases at V and 6 bases at J; junction bases unmatched: 9. The CDR3 is 15 amino acids. Per germline, CDR1 SGDLS and CDR2 YYNGEE. The CDR3 reads CASSSAASGFNEQFF. In nucleotides, the CDR3 is TGTGCCAGCAGCTCCGCTGCTAGCGGGTTCAATGAGCAGTTCTTC.

The chain is built from TRBV5-8 and TRBJ2-5, with 9 bases lining up with TRBD2. The germline gives CDR1 SGHTS, CDR2 YDEGEE. J gave up 3 bases and V 7 bases, and 10 bases lay outside the gene matches. This CDR3 region has 15 residues. The CDR3 loop reads CASPRILAGEETQYF. Here the CDR3 DNA reads TGTGCCAGCCCGCGGATCTTAGCGGGAGAAGAGACCCAGTACTTC.

This chain links TRBV6-2 or TRBV6-3 with TRBJ2-7; 11 bases map to TRBD2. The V gene end was trimmed by 6 bases and the J gene end by 2 bases; junction bases not matched to a gene: 6. CDR3 length: 15 amino acids. Per the germline V gene, CDR1 is MNHEY and CDR2 is SVGEGT. The CDR3 DNA sequence: TGTGCCAGCAGCCGCCGACTAGCGGGGACCTACGAGCAGTACTTC. Its translation is CASSRRLAGTYEQYF.

The chain joins TRBV12-3 or TRBV12-4 to TRBJ1-3; D gene unclear. Trimming stripped 5 bases from V and 3 bases from J, with 8 bases between. The length of the CDR3 is 13 residues. The CDR3 nucleotides are TGTGCCAGCAGTACAGATAATGGAAACACCATATATTTT. Translated: CASSTDNGNTIYF.

This chain joins TRBV7-9 and TRBJ1-5, with D tentatively TRBD1 (5 bases). CDR3 length equals 15 residues. The germline V gene encodes CDR1 SEHNR and CDR2 FQNEAQ (reference sequence). V gave up 6 bases and J gave up 0 bases, with 12 bases separating them. The CDR3 DNA follows: TGTGCCAGCAGTCTAGCGGGGGATAGCAATCAGCCCCAGCATTTT. Protein product: CASSLAGDSNQPQHF. The whole variable domain, filled in from reference TRBV7-9 and TRBJ1-5, reads DTGVSQNPRHKITKRGQNVTFRCDPISEHNRLYWYRQTLGQGPEFLTYFQNEAQLEKSRLLSDRFSAERPKGSFSTLEIQRTEQGDSAMYLCASSLAGDSNQPQHFGDGTRLSIL.

The chain carries TRBV28 and TRBJ1-5; 10 bases are shared with TRBD1. V shed 2 bases and J 5 bases; nucleotides not matched to a gene: 6. This CDR3 region has 16 residues. Germline values: CDR1 MDHEN, CDR2 SYDVKM. The CDR3 DNA reads as TGTGCCAGCAGTTTAGGAGAGACAGGGGGCTATCAGCCCCAGCATTTT. Translated, it gives CASSLGETGGYQPQHF.